There are a few counts of the clone carrying this T cell receptor (beta chain). This entry comes from a study of Tregs in tolerant kidney transplant recipients. Generated by immunoSEQ multiplex PCR, the TCRdb table keeps only in-frame clones and is missing some. The sample includes 60,000 or so clones, 80% to 90% of them seen just once. The CDR3 runs to 14 residues. V lost 1 base to trimming and J lost 1 base, with 6 bases between them. The V gene's germline CDR1 is SGHTA and CDR2 FQGTGA. This sequence joins TRBV7-3 and TRBJ2-3; D unresolved. The sequenced sample was CD4+ T cells from blood. The sequence came from a human donor in good health. The CDR3 nucleotides read TGTGCCAGCAGCTTAATATCGGGCACAGATACGCAGTATTTT. It encodes CASSLISGTDTQYF.